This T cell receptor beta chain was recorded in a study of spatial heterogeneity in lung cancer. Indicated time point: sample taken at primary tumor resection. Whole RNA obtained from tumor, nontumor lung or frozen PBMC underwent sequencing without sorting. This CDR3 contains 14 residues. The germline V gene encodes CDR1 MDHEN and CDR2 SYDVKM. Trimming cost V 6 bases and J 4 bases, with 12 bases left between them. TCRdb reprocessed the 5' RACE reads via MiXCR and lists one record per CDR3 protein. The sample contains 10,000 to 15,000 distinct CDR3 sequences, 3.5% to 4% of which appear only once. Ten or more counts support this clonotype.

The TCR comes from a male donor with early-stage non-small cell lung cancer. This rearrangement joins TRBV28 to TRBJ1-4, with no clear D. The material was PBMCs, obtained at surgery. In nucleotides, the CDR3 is TGTGCCAGCAGAACCGCGGTCGGTAATGAAAAACTGTTTTTT. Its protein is CASRTAVGNEKLFF.